This T cell receptor (beta chain) was identified in a study of cytomegalovirus exposure and HLA in healthy donors (dated by TCRdb to the late 2010s). For the wider study: An earlier analysis of fewer than 750 of the donors reported approximately 280 Gb of sequence data and around 100 million unique TCR beta sequences obtained from about 179 million T cells. An early release covering roughly 580 HLA-typed donors comprised approximately 290 gigabases of sequencing data and around 85 million unique TCR sequences. The genetic ancestry cluster associated with self-reported Caucasian donors included approximately 85% of the roughly 400 genotyped donors. The study was designed to test whether signatures of past pathogen exposure could be identified by cataloging public T cell receptors. Using immunosequencing, the study profiled T cell repertoires from 640 or so subjects and related those repertoires to cytomegalovirus serostatus. Along with the roughly 670-subject first cohort, a separate validation cohort of over a hundred different subjects was used. The study combined high-throughput TCR immunosequencing, statistical association of individual TCRs with disease status, and machine learning to predict cytomegalovirus infection status. A later analysis re-analyzed previously published TCR beta repertoires from 666 donors and added high-resolution HLA genotyping to study TCR occurrence patterns. In the later analysis, no new phenotypic data were used to find candidate immune exposures; instead, reliance was placed on TCR beta sequences and their occurrence across donors. An earlier analysis of more than 450 of the donors used high-throughput TCR beta sequencing to judge whether each TCR beta V gene segment behaved as functional or pseudogenic. Alongside the repertoire data, information on donor age, sex, ethnicity and CMV serostatus was compiled. A later genetic analysis took genome-wide SNP genotypes for about three fifths of the 666 donors and used that subset as a discovery cohort. Every discovery cohort repertoire had been produced on one sequencing platform. HLA typing included class I and class II loci at four-digit resolution. The number of donors typed differed by locus, with about 629-640 for A, B, C, DRB1 and DQB1, roughly 550 for DQA1, over 600 for DPA1, and approximately 470 for DPB1. Four or five DR-DQ haplotypes were handled as single units for association and clustering because linkage in the cohort was strong. Among about 360 genotyped donors of the cohort, an average of roughly 240,000 unique TCR beta nucleotide sequences were sequenced per donor, roughly 18% of them non-productive.

About this clone: The antigen it recognizes is unknown. One base away there is no much larger clone; base qualities are not given.

Libraries were built with the immunoSEQ multiplex PCR assay. The multiplex PCR relied on a mix of 60 forward primers for TCR Vbeta segments and 13 reverse primers for TCR Jbeta segments. The CDR3 region of rearranged TCR beta genes was amplified from genomic DNA with a multiplex PCR assay. The Illumina HiSeq System was used to sequence the amplified TCR beta libraries as 87-base-pair reads. In the source study's methods: A later analysis counted 75 million to 100 million unique TCR beta chains across the 666 repertoires, and some 11 million of these chains were shared by at least two donors. To remove PCR and sequencing errors, raw reads were error-corrected and collapsed into unique sequences using a nearest-neighbor algorithm that merged closely related sequences. Alignment of CDR3 sequences to IMGT reference sequences was used to assign V, D and J gene segments. For a sequence to be retained, at least a six-nucleotide match to both a V gene segment and a J gene segment was required. A rearrangement counted as productive if the CDR3 had no stop codons and remained in frame with V and J, and every other rearrangement counted as non-productive. Following IMGT convention, CDR3 was defined as the stretch from the second conserved V-encoded cysteine up to the conserved J-encoded phenylalanine. In an earlier analysis of 587 of the donors, sequences lacking an unambiguous match to a single V gene segment were excluded. In an earlier analysis of almost 600 of the donors, a V segment was called functional when productive rearrangements were above 56.7%, and segregating when the standard deviation between donors exceeded 5%. A statistical classification framework was built to diagnose cytomegalovirus status from the catalog of TCR beta chain sequences. V and J gene assignment, in a later analysis, came from comparing TCR nucleotide sequences with IMGT/GENE-DB human TR gene sequences. Using the TCRdist pipeline, a later analysis assigned CDR3 sequences along with most-parsimonious VDJ recombination scenarios. A later analysis defined each TCR beta chain by its CDR3 amino acid sequence plus V-gene family, and excluded reads lacking a unique V-gene family. As a way to deal with suspected cross-contamination and a sequencing artifact, a later analysis dropped roughly 620 nucleotide sequences that were highly shared and had low generation probability. For each public chain, a later analysis derived a clonal expansion index from normalized ranks of inferred template counts within each repertoire. A later analysis computed generation probabilities with a VDJ recombination model fitted to out-of-frame rearrangements, and checked the results against IGoR. In a later analysis, TCR-TCR, TCR-HLA and TCR-CMV co-occurrence was scored with hypergeometric tests, and a repertoire-size bias correction was applied to TCR pairs. In a later analysis, false discovery rates were estimated by permuting HLA or CMV assignments 20 times. In a later analysis, co-occurring TCRs were grouped using DBSCAN, with TCRdist sequence similarity added in when clustering inside HLA-allele-positive subsets. For co-occurrence clustering, repertoires with fewer than 30,000 or more than 120,000 public chains were excluded, along with roughly 5 repertoires with anomalous nucleotide sharing. The table was pulled from immuneACCESS by TCRdb, which kept in-frame rearrangements only. Such tables lose some clones; where checked, under half of the loss comes from unresolved V genes, and the rest has no known cause. V and J calls and clone size are as listed in that table; D and trimming were resolved from the DNA. The sample table records some 160,000 clones; 60% to 80% of these occur just once. Under 2.5% of the sample rests with the top ten.

The cohort comprised more than 550 healthy bone marrow donors. All cohort members were sampled while nominally healthy, although unrecorded immune exposures were likely present. The donor was CMV seropositive and belonged to the group of 250 to 300 seropositive cohort members. A peripheral blood sample was collected from each donor, and TCR beta sequencing was performed on peripheral blood mononuclear cells. Genomic DNA extraction from the blood cell samples was performed with the Qiagen DNeasy Blood Extraction Kit. Based on the germline V gene (reference sequence), the CDR1 and CDR2 sequences are MNHEY and SMNVEV. The CDR3 goes from the cysteine to the phenylalanine over 15 residues. The sequence is cut down to CDR3 DNA, 45 bases in frame from base 1. The V end gives up 3 bases and the J end 0 bases, leaving 1 base in the junction not matched to a gene. Paper-wide results and their limitations: The 87-base-pair reads could not distinguish some IMGT-functional V segments, including TRBV6-2 and TRBV6-3, so those segments were excluded. In a later analysis, most CMV-associated TCR beta chains were found to appear HLA-restricted, with HLA associations seemingly driven largely by CMV exposure. In an earlier analysis of fewer than 750 of the donors, most TCR beta V segments were observed in productive rearrangements about 87% or about 30% of the time, broadly matching IMGT annotations. For the cohort, immune exposure information was limited to CMV serostatus. According to a later analysis, TCR association rates differed among HLA loci, with DRB1 alleles showing the most associated TCRs and HLA-C alleles showing the fewest. The classifier was reported to diagnose cytomegalovirus status with high specificity and sensitivity in both the original and validation cohorts. Because some donors lacked HLA typing at each locus, the association tests relied only on the typed subset. While some public TCRs were present in many individuals, most TCR sequences turned up only very rarely across donors. A later analysis associated about 18,000 TCR beta sequences with specific HLA alleles at a false discovery rate of 0.05. In vitro tests confirmed that a few of the cytomegalovirus-associated TCR beta chains recognize cytomegalovirus antigens. Compared with equally common non-associated chains, HLA-associated TCR beta chains in a later analysis were more clonally expanded and had lower generation probabilities. When HLA alleles, especially DR and DQ, strongly co-occurred, attributing TCR associations to individual alleles was difficult. A further reported finding was that TCR beta sequences accurately predicted the HLA-A and HLA-B alleles for most subjects in the first cohort. A cluster of highly shared sequence variants was judged likely to represent a technical artifact of the sequencing pipeline. Correlated functional status among segregating V segments might reflect linkage disequilibrium, but an unknown experimental factor could not be ruled out. The cohort was sequenced for TCR beta chains only, and without alpha or paired-chain data the features that could be detected were limited. Roughly uniform sequencing depth across donors was assumed in presence/absence analyses, although this assumption may not hold. A later genetic analysis reported fewer N-insertions in productive TCRs among donors in an Asian-associated ancestry cluster than the roughly 700-donor mean. A total of fewer than 200 TCR beta chains were listed by the study as associated with cytomegalovirus. Several of the top co-occurrence clusters appeared to be linked to parvovirus B19, influenza, CMV and Epstein-Barr virus, according to a later analysis. The authors suggested that the approach could potentially be extended to other disease states and immunological phenotypes. An association between a missense DCLRE1C variant and V-gene and J-gene trimming of TCR beta chains was found in a later genetic analysis and replicated in an independent cohort. Because counts were too low, under 20 rarely observed V segments, including chromosome 9 orphons, were left out of the earlier analysis of about 500 of the donors.

The TCR comes from a man aged 50 to 60 in good health and CMV-seropositive. The sequencing input was PBMCs. The receptor chain draws on TRBV27 and TRBJ1-5; TRBD1 lines up with 8 middle nucleotides. This receptor has the CDR3 CASSFGTGSNQPQHF. Here is the DNA: TGTGCCAGCAGTTTTGGGACAGGTAGCAATCAGCCCCAGCATTTT.